The next 29 T cell receptor beta chains were all read from a single sample in a study of vaccination and CD4 T cells after COVID-19. Antigens for these TCRs are unknown. With the Oncomine TCR Beta short-read assay, DNA from cultured CD4+ T cells was sequenced. TCRdb reprocessed the PCR reads with MiXCR, giving one entry per CDR3 protein. The sample shows about 16,000 distinct CDR3 sequences, 56% of them seen only once. Indicated treatment: roughly 10-day PBMC culture with coronavirus spike peptide pools or control peptides (ViraFEST assay). Sequencing was carried out using CD4+ T cells from blood, cultured in vitro. All receptors come from a human donor who had recovered from COVID-19.

The V call is TRBV20-1, the J call TRBJ2-1; TRBD2 aligns across 11 bases. From germline, CDR1 is DFQATT and CDR2 SNEGSKA (reference sequence). Trimming at V came to 0 bases and at J to 7 bases, leaving 2 bases not matched to a gene. The CDR3 length is 14 residues. The CDR3 loop reads CSARDGLAGNEQFF. The CDR3 coding sequence is TGCAGTGCTAGAGATGGACTAGCGGGTAATGAGCAGTTCTTC.

The CDR3 nucleotides are TGCGCCAGCAGCTTGAGGGACAGGGCCCACGAGCAGTACTTC. Protein sequence: CASSLRDRAHEQYF. The chain combines TRBV5-1 with TRBJ2-7; 9 bases are a match to TRBD1. Germline V gives CDR1 SGHRS, CDR2 YFSETQ. The CDR3 runs to 14 residues. J gave up 5 bases and V 1 base, and 4 bases lay outside the gene matches.

For the CDR3, the DNA is TGTGCCAGCAGTGGGACCCCAACTAATGAAAAACTGTTTTTT. Its protein product is CASSGTPTNEKLFF. The V gene is TRBV2, the J gene TRBJ1-4, with D uncertain. CDR3 length equals 14 residues. CDR1 and CDR2 (germline): SNHLY, FYNNEI. Trimming removed 4 bases at V and 0 bases at J, with 6 bases between.

A single count supports this clonotype. CDR3 region: CASRGLPVGDEQFF. In DNA, the CDR3 is TGTGCCAGCAGGGGATTGCCTGTGGGCGATGAGCAGTTCTTC. The gene calls are TRBV6-2 or TRBV6-3 and TRBJ2-1; D gene uncertain. CDR1 is MNHEY, CDR2 SVGEGT, per germline. The CDR3 loop spans 14 amino acids. Trimming cost V 6 bases and J 8 bases, with 17 bases left between them.

This clonotype was detected only once. V is TRBV5-4 and J is TRBJ1-2, with no clear D. The CDR3 runs to 13 residues. V shed 4 bases and J shed 4 bases, with 11 bases lying between them. Germline V CDR1 and CDR2: SGHNT, YYREEE (reference sequence). The CDR3 is CASSTSGVYGYTF. The DNA of the CDR3 is TGTGCCAGCAGCACCTCCGGGGTCTATGGCTACACCTTC.

This clonotype was counted between two and nine times. The rearrangement joins TRBV30 to TRBJ2-5; tentatively, D is TRBD2 (5 bases). Trimming cost V 0 bases and J 5 bases, with 10 bases left between them. Germline CDR1 and CDR2: GTSNPN and SVGIG (reference sequence). This CDR3 has 13 residues. CDR3: CAWSVGVWETQYF. In DNA form, the CDR3 reads TGTGCCTGGAGTGTCGGGGTTTGGGAGACCCAGTACTTC.

This clonotype appeared a few times. The V call is TRBV10-3, the J call TRBJ2-3; 9 bases line up with TRBD1. Per germline, CDR1 ENHRY and CDR2 SYGVKD. The V segment lost 11 bases and the J segment 2 bases; nucleotides outside the gene matches: 11. CDR3 length equals 15 residues. CDR3 in DNA: TGTGCCTCCGCCCGGGACAGGGTGTTCACAGATACGCAGTATTTT. Translation: CASARDRVFTDTQYF.

The V and J genes are TRBV19 and TRBJ2-7; perhaps TRBD2 as D (5 bases). Germline lookup yields CDR1 LNHDA and CDR2 SQIVND (reference sequence). This CDR3 comprises 14 residues. V lost 4 bases and J 6 bases, leaving 16 bases between the germline ends. Written as DNA, the CDR3 is TGTGCCAGTAGTACGATCCCCGGAGGACCCGAGCAGTACTTC. It specifies CASSTIPGGPEQYF.

This chain connects TRBV24-1 to TRBJ2-3; TRBD1 agrees at 10 bases. This CDR3 has 16 residues. Losses at the gene ends were 1 base for V and 3 bases for J; bases not matched to a gene: 3. Germline loops: CDR1 KGHDR, CDR2 SFDVKD. CDR3: CATSDFGDRGTDTQYF. The CDR3 nucleotides are TGTGCCACCAGTGATTTCGGGGACAGGGGAACAGATACGCAGTATTTT.

This chain joins TRBV2 and TRBJ2-2; D assignment may be TRBD1 or TRBD2 (6 bases each). V lost 6 bases to trimming and J lost 4 bases, with 15 bases between them. The CDR3 is 15 amino acids. Per the germline V gene, CDR1 is SNHLY and CDR2 is FYNNEI. The CDR3 nucleotides read TGTGCCAGCAGAAACCGACTAGGGGGCACCGGGGAGCTGTTTTTT. This translates into CASRNRLGGTGELFF. The full variable domain, its missing parts supplied by reference TRBV2 and TRBJ2-2, is EPEVTQTPSHQVTQMGQEVILRCVPISNHLYFYWYRQILGQKVEFLVSFYNNEISEKSEIFDDQFSVERPDGSNFTLKIRSTKLEDSAMYFCASRNRLGGTGELFFGEGSRLTVL.

V and J are TRBV19 and TRBJ2-7, with TRBD1 as a possible D gene (6 bases). The V gene lost 7 bases and the J gene lost 5 bases, with 15 bases spanning the gap. CDR3 length equals 13 residues. Germline lookup yields CDR1 LNHDA and CDR2 SQIVND (reference sequence). DNA for the CDR3: TGTGCCAGTACTCCCAGGGGTCGGGACGAGCAGTACTTC. Amino acid sequence: CASTPRGRDEQYF.

The V call is TRBV7-3, the J call TRBJ1-2; 7 bases line up with TRBD1. Losses at the gene ends were 2 bases for V and 8 bases for J; bases not matched to a gene: 8. Germline V lookup: CDR1 SGHTA, CDR2 FQGTGA. The CDR3 has 14 amino acids. CDR3 coding DNA: TGTGCCAGCAGCTTATTGCAGGGGGAGGAGGGCTACACCTTC. Translation gives CASSLLQGEEGYTF.

The rearrangement uses TRBV11-3 and TRBJ2-1, with TRBD2 matching 8 bases. Germline loops: CDR1 SGHNT, CDR2 YENEEA. This CDR3 region has 15 residues. V lost 1 base to trimming and J lost 7 bases; unmatched junction nucleotides: 6. CDR3 nucleotide sequence: TGTGCCAGCAGCTTAGGAGCGGGAGTCCCGAATGAGCAGTTCTTC. This translates into CASSLGAGVPNEQFF.

V is TRBV2 and J is TRBJ2-7; no reliable D call. The CDR3 loop spans 12 amino acids. Trimming cost V 8 bases and J 6 bases, with 14 bases left between them. Germline-derived CDR1 and CDR2 are SNHLY and FYNNEI. CDR3 protein: CASSRFGGEQYF. For the CDR3, the DNA is TGTGCCAGCTCAAGGTTTGGTGGCGAGCAGTACTTC.

The chain has TRBV27 and TRBJ1-6; D is ambiguous. V lost 3 bases, J lost 10 bases, and 10 bases lay in between. Germline CDR1 MNHEY, CDR2 SMNVEV (reference sequence). This CDR3 comprises 13 residues. The CDR3: CASSFWNGSPLHF. Written as DNA, the CDR3 is TGTGCCAGCAGTTTTTGGAACGGATCACCCCTCCACTTT.

V and J are TRBV24-1 and TRBJ2-3; D possibly corresponds to TRBD1 (6 bases). V was pared by 2 bases and J by 4 bases, with 21 bases between. The CDR3 spans 18 residues. Germline CDR1 and CDR2: KGHDR and SFDVKD. This chain's CDR3 is CATSDYTGTTLEADTQYF. The DNA for the CDR3 is TGTGCCACCAGTGATTATACCGGGACAACCCTTGAGGCAGATACGCAGTATTTT.

This chain uses TRBV27 with TRBJ1-6; D is unclear. V shed 6 bases and J shed 0 bases, with 9 bases lying between them. This CDR3 comprises 15 residues. Germline-derived CDR1 and CDR2 are MNHEY and SMNVEV (reference sequence). For the CDR3, the DNA is TGTGCCAGCAGCCCCGAGAGCTCCTATAATTCACCCCTCCACTTT. This codes for CASSPESSYNSPLHF.

The genes are TRBV20-1 and TRBJ2-1; 14 bases match TRBD2. The V segment lost 6 bases and the J segment 0 bases; nucleotides outside the gene matches: 4. Germline V lookup: CDR1 DFQATT, CDR2 SNEGSKA (reference sequence). This CDR3 spans 16 amino acids. In DNA form, the CDR3 reads TGCAGTGCCCGACTAGCGGGAGGGTCCTCCTACAATGAGCAGTTCTTC. Amino acids: CSARLAGGSSYNEQFF.

V gene TRBV20-1 combines with J gene TRBJ1-3; D is undetermined. This CDR3 comprises 14 residues. V dropped 2 bases and J dropped 2 bases, with 10 bases sitting between them. Germline V gene data show CDR1 as DFQATT and CDR2 as SNEGSKA (reference sequence). Here the CDR3 DNA reads TGCAGTGCTAGATCCCCAGCAGCTGGAAACACCATATATTTT. It is translated as CSARSPAAGNTIYF.

The CDR3 nucleotides are TGTGCCAGCAGTGGACAGCAGAATTCACCCCTCCACTTT. Translating it yields CASSGQQNSPLHF. The chain joins TRBV2 to TRBJ1-6; D perhaps matches TRBD1 (5 bases). The germline V and J ends were trimmed by 4 bases and 7 bases, with 8 bases remaining between them. CDR1 is SNHLY, CDR2 FYNNEI, per germline. The CDR3 runs to 13 residues.

The chain is built from TRBV6-1 and TRBJ1-1; D is possibly TRBD1 (5 bases). This CDR3 has 17 residues. Germline V lookup: CDR1 MNHNS, CDR2 SASEGT. Trimming removed 0 bases at V and 6 bases at J, with 20 bases between. The DNA of the CDR3 is TGTGCCAGCAGTGAAGCACGGTGGCAGGGTGGTTGGGCTGAAGCTTTCTTT. Encoded protein: CASSEARWQGGWAEAFF.

This clonotype was seen more than once but under ten times. This rearrangement joins TRBV6-1 to TRBJ1-5, with D hard to call. Trimming took 6 bases from V and 0 from J, leaving 12 bases between them. This CDR3 spans 15 amino acids. The germline CDR1 and CDR2 sequences are MNHNS and SASEGT. The CDR3 bases are TGTGCCAGCAGAGCCTCGTTCGGTAGCAATCAGCCCCAGCATTTT. Translated, it gives CASRASFGSNQPQHF.

The chain links TRBV11-2 to TRBJ2-3, with unresolved D. V lost 1 base and J lost 5, with 13 bases in between. Looked up from germline, CDR1 is SGHAT and CDR2 is FQNNGV. The CDR3 is 15 residues long. The CDR3 DNA reads TGTGCCAGCAGCTTAGTTGGTGGGAAAGGAGATACGCAGTATTTT. Protein product: CASSLVGGKGDTQYF. Combining the CDR3 with reference TRBV11-2 and TRBJ2-3 gives the whole variable domain EAGVAQSPRYKIIEKRQSVAFWCNPISGHATLYWYQQILGQGPKLLIQFQNNGVVDDSQLPKDRFSAERLKGVDSTLKIQPAKLEDSAVYLCASSLVGGKGDTQYFGPGTRLTVL.

The rearrangement uses TRBV20-1 and TRBJ1-2; D remains ambiguous. In germline, CDR1 is DFQATT, CDR2 SNEGSKA (reference sequence). CDR3 length: 12 amino acids. V shed 6 bases and J shed 2 bases, with 10 bases lying between them. The chain's CDR3 is CSARGGNYGYTF. DNA of the CDR3: TGCAGTGCCCGAGGTGGCAACTATGGCTACACCTTC.

This clonotype was observed a few times. The rearrangement uses TRBV11-1 and TRBJ2-7; D gene ambiguous. CDR1 is SGHAT and CDR2 is FQDESV in the germline V gene (reference sequence). Between the trimmed V and J ends, which lost 1 base and 3 bases, there was a span of 7 bases. This CDR3 spans 13 amino acids. The CDR3 loop reads CASSLGWGYEQYF. The CDR3 nucleotides are TGTGCCAGCAGCTTAGGGTGGGGCTACGAGCAGTACTTC. Drawing the rest from reference TRBV11-1 and TRBJ2-7, the complete variable domain is EAEVAQSPRYKITEKSQAVAFWCDPISGHATLYWYRQILGQGPELLVQFQDESVVDDSQLPKDRFSAERLKGVDSTLKIQPAELGDSAMYLCASSLGWGYEQYFGPGTRLTVT.

This clonotype was counted only a few times. The chain uses TRBV7-8 and TRBJ1-5, with D maybe TRBD1 (5 bases). The ends were cut back, 5 bases at V and 0 bases at J, with 11 bases in the middle. CDR1 and CDR2 from the germline V gene are SGHVS and FQNEAQ. The CDR3 is 15 residues long. The CDR3 spells CASSRDRYSNQPQHF. The CDR3 DNA sequence: TGTGCCAGCAGCCGCGACAGATATAGCAATCAGCCCCAGCATTTT. Combining the CDR3 with reference TRBV7-8 and TRBJ1-5 gives the whole variable domain GAGVSQSPRYKVAKRGQDVALRCDPISGHVSLFWYQQALGQGPEFLTYFQNEAQLDKSGLPSDRFFAERPEGSVSTLKIQRTQQEDSAVYLCASSRDRYSNQPQHFGDGTRLSIL.

The DNA of the CDR3 is TGTGCCAGCAGTTACAACTCGGGTGGTAATTCACCCCTCCACTTT. Its translation is CASSYNSGGNSPLHF. The chain is built from TRBV6-5 and TRBJ1-6; D uncertain. The germline V and J ends were trimmed by 2 bases and 6 bases, with 11 bases remaining between them. The germline V gene has CDR1 MNHEY and CDR2 SVGAGI. The length of the CDR3 is 15 residues.

In this sample, this clonotype turned up a few times. The chain couples TRBV7-2 to TRBJ2-5, with TRBD2 matching 9 bases. The CDR3 runs to 16 residues. CDR1 and CDR2 (germline): SGHTA, FQGNSA. V lost 0 bases, J lost 5 bases, and 7 bases stayed unmatched. The CDR3, as DNA: TGTGCCAGCAGCTTAGCTAGCGGGGGCCACGGGGAGACCCAGTACTTC. As protein: CASSLASGGHGETQYF.

The V and J genes are TRBV11-3 and TRBJ2-3, with 9 positions matching TRBD2. The CDR3 is made up of 14 amino acids. CDR1 and CDR2 from the germline V gene are SGHNT and YENEEA. The trim removed 6 bases at V and 4 bases at J, leaving 5 bases unmatched. CDR3 nucleotides: TGTGCCAGCAGAGGGACTAGCTCTCCAGATACGCAGTATTTT. Its translation is CASRGTSSPDTQYF.